These 14 T cell receptor beta chains share one sample of origin, sequenced in a study of blood T cell repertoires in COVID-19. Data came from immunoSEQ multiplex PCR; TCRdb stores just in-frame clones and leaves some out. The data show 74,000 or so clones, with nearly 90% seen just once and roughly 8.8% held by the top ten. The sample comprised peripheral blood. These TCRs come from a man over 45 with active COVID-19.

V gene TRBV29-1 combines with J gene TRBJ2-7; TRBD1 agrees at 8 bases. The CDR3 consists of 13 residues. V was pared by 3 bases and J by 7 bases, with 8 bases of the junction left unmatched. Germline V lookup: CDR1 SQVTM, CDR2 ANQGSEA. The CDR3 protein is CSVDGQGAGEQYF. CDR3 in DNA: TGCAGCGTTGATGGACAGGGAGCAGGGGAGCAGTACTTC.

The genes are TRBV2 and TRBJ2-2; a weak D match, TRBD1 (5 bases). This CDR3 is 14 amino acids long. V was clipped by 7 bases and J by 2 bases, with 11 bases between them. Germline V gene lookup returns CDR1 SNHLY and CDR2 FYNNEI. The CDR3 sequence is CASTLDRNTGELFF. CDR3 DNA: TGTGCCAGCACCCTAGACAGAAACACCGGGGAGCTGTTTTTT.

The J gene is TRBJ1-4, the V gene TRBV15; 7 bases line up with TRBD1. From germline, CDR1 is LNHNV and CDR2 YYDKDF (reference sequence). This CDR3 comprises 15 residues. The V gene end was trimmed by 4 bases and the J gene end by 4 bases; junction bases not matched to a gene: 6. The DNA of the CDR3 is TGTGCCACCAGCAAGACAGGGCAAATTAATGAAAAACTGTTTTTT. Amino acids: CATSKTGQINEKLFF. The full variable domain, rest sourced from reference TRBV15 and TRBJ1-4, is DAMVIQNPRYQVTQFGKPVTLSCSQTLNHNVMYWYQQKSSQAPKLLFHYYDKDFNNEADTPDNFQSRRPNTSFCFLDIRSPGLGDTAMYLCATSKTGQINEKLFFGSGTQLSVL.

The V gene is TRBV4-1, the J gene TRBJ2-1; TRBD2 agrees at 9 bases. Germline assignment: CDR1 MGHRA and CDR2 YSYEKL. V was pared by 0 bases and J by 4 bases, with 7 bases of the junction left unmatched. The CDR3 is 17 residues long. The CDR3 DNA is TGCGCCAGCAGCCAAGATCGGGCTAGCGGGGAGTACAATGAGCAGTTCTTC. Protein: CASSQDRASGEYNEQFF.

This clone is a singleton in its sample. The DNA of the CDR3 is TGTGCCAGCAGCCAATCCTTTACAGGGCTTCAGCAGTACTTC. The encoded protein is CASSQSFTGLQQYF. The J gene is TRBJ2-7, the V gene TRBV14; the D gene is possibly TRBD1 (6 bases). Germline CDR1 reads SGHDN; CDR2 reads FVKESK. Trimming took 2 bases from V and 8 from J, leaving 16 bases between them. This CDR3 has 14 residues.

The rearrangement uses TRBV30 and TRBJ1-2, with 9 nucleotides matching TRBD1. CDR1 is GTSNPN, CDR2 SVGIG, per germline (reference sequence). The V and J ends lost 2 bases and 4 bases, in that order; junction bases with no gene match: 8. This CDR3 contains 15 residues. Here the CDR3 reads CAWSLAGTGRYGYTF. CDR3 DNA: TGTGCCTGGAGTCTCGCCGGGACAGGGCGCTATGGCTACACCTTC.

The DNA for the CDR3 is TGTGCCAGCAGCATGGACAGGCTTCTTGGCGAGCAGTACTTC. It encodes CASSMDRLLGEQYF. V gene TRBV21-1 combines with J gene TRBJ2-7; the table gives TRBD1 as D, unverified against the DNA. TRBV21-1 is labeled a pseudogene. The CDR3 length is 14 residues.

V gene TRBV4-3 combines with J gene TRBJ1-5; 8 bases are shared with TRBD1. The J segment lost 5 bases and the V segment lost 0 bases, leaving 3 bases of the junction unmatched. The germline V gene encodes CDR1 LGHNA and CDR2 YSLEER. This CDR3 has 15 amino acids. CDR3 loop: CASSQDRGRDQPQHF. CDR3 sequence (DNA): TGCGCCAGCAGCCAAGACAGGGGGCGAGATCAGCCCCAGCATTTT.

The chain joins TRBV5-1 to TRBJ2-5; 8 nucleotides agree with TRBD1. CDR1 is SGHRS, CDR2 YFSETQ, per germline. The CDR3 has 14 residues. V dropped 3 bases and J dropped 4; count of bases not matched to a gene: 5. This chain's CDR3 is CASSWTGMLETQYF. The CDR3 nucleotides read TGCGCCAGCAGCTGGACAGGGATGTTAGAGACCCAGTACTTC. The entire variable domain, with the rest obtained from reference TRBV5-1 and TRBJ2-5, is as follows: KAGVTQTPRYLIKTRGQQVTLSCSPISGHRSVSWYQQTPGQGLQFLFEYFSETQRNKGNFPGRFSGRQFSNSRSEMNVSTLELGDSALYLCASSWTGMLETQYFGPGTRLLVL.

This chain connects TRBV9 to TRBJ2-5; TRBD2 aligns across 9 bases. CDR3 length: 16 residues. Per germline, CDR1 SGDLS and CDR2 YYNGEE. V lost 0 bases and J lost 1; bases outside the gene matches: 4. Here the CDR3 reads CASSVGVAGAQETQYF. CDR3 bases: TGTGCCAGCAGCGTAGGAGTAGCGGGGGCCCAAGAGACCCAGTACTTC.

The chain recombines TRBV4-1 with TRBJ2-1, with 9 positions matching TRBD2. Looked up from germline, CDR1 is MGHRA and CDR2 is YSYEKL. J gave up 6 bases and V 1 base, and 7 bases lay outside the gene matches. The CDR3 spans 16 residues. Written as DNA, the CDR3 is TGCGCCAGCAGCCAAGCTCCAGCGGGGGGCCCCAATGAGCAGTTCTTC. Translated, it gives CASSQAPAGGPNEQFF.

This clone occurred a few times. V is TRBV5-6 and J is TRBJ1-2; 9 bases map to TRBD1. The length of the CDR3 is 15 residues. Germline assignment: CDR1 SGHDT and CDR2 YYEEEE. The V gene end was trimmed by 4 bases and the J gene end by 3 bases; junction bases not matched to a gene: 7. The CDR3 loop is CASSTQGARHYGYTF. The DNA for the CDR3 is TGTGCCAGCAGCACACAGGGGGCGAGACACTATGGCTACACCTTC.

The chain combines TRBV5-5 with TRBJ2-7; TRBD1 aligns across 9 bases. The CDR3 sequence is 15 residues long. J was trimmed by 2 bases and V by 3 bases; bases with no gene match: 6. Germline assignment: CDR1 SGHKS and CDR2 YYEKEE (reference sequence). CDR3 amino acids: CASSSPGQGTYEQYF. CDR3 DNA: TGTGCCAGCAGCTCGCCGGGACAGGGAACCTACGAGCAGTACTTC. The variable domain in full, completed from reference TRBV5-5 and TRBJ2-7, reads DAGVTQSPTHLIKTRGQQVTLRCSPISGHKSVSWYQQVLGQGPQFIFQYYEKEERGRGNFPDRFSARQFPNYSSELNVNALLLGDSALYLCASSSPGQGTYEQYFGPGTRLTVT.

This chain links TRBV3-1 (or the pseudogene TRBV3-2) with TRBJ1-1; the D is unclear. The CDR3 loop spans 13 amino acids. Germline V gives CDR1 LGHDT, CDR2 YNNKEL (reference sequence). The V gene lost 8 bases and the J gene lost 2 bases, with 12 bases spanning the gap. DNA of the CDR3: TGTGCCAGCGGCAGGAGGGTTAACACTGAAGCTTTCTTT. Translated: CASGRRVNTEAFF.